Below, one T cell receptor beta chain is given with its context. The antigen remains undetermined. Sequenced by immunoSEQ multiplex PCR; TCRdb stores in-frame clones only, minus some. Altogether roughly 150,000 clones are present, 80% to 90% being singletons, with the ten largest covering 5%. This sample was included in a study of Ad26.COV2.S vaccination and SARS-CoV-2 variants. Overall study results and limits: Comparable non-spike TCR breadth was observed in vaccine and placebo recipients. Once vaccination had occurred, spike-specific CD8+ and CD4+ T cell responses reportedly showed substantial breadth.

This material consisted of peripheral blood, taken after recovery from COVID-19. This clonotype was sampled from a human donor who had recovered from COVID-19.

CDR3 in amino acids: CASSQSTDTQYF. The CDR3 bases are TGTGCCAGCAGTCAAAGCACAGATACGCAGTATTTT. J is TRBJ2-3 and V is TRBV12-3 or TRBV12-4; the D is unclear. Trimming removed 5 bases from V and 0 bases from J, with 3 bases in between. This CDR3 spans 12 amino acids.